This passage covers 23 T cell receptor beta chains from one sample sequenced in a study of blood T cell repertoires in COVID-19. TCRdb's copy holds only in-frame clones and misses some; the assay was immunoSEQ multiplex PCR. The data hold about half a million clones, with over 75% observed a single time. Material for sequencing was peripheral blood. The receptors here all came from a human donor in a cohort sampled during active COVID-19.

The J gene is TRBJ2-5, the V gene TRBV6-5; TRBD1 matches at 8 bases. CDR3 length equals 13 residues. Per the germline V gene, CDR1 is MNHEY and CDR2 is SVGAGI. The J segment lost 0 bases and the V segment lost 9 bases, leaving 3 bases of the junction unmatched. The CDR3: CASRTGHQETQYF. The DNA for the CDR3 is TGTGCCAGTAGGACAGGGCACCAAGAGACCCAGTACTTC.

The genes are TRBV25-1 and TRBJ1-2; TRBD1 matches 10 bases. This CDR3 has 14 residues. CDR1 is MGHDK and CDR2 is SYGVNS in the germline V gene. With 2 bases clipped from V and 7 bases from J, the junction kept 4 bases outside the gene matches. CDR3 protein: CASSEDRGPGGYTF. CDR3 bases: TGTGCCAGCAGTGAAGACAGGGGGCCAGGTGGCTACACCTTC.

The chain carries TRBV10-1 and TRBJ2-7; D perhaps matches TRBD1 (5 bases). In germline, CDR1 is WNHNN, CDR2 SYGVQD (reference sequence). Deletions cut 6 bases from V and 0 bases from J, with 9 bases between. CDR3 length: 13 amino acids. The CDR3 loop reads CASSHDSSYEQYF. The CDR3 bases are TGCGCCAGCAGCCACGACAGCTCCTACGAGCAGTACTTC.

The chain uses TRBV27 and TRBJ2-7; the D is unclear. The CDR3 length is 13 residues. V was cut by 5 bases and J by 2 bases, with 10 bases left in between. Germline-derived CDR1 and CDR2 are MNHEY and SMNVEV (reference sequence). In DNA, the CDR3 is TGTGCCAGCAGTCGGGTCGGCGCCTACGAGCAGTACTTC. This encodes CASSRVGAYEQYF.

The CDR3 region has the DNA TGTGCCACCCTTCGGTCAGGGGGGGAAGCTTTCTTT. Encoded protein: CATLRSGGEAFF. The rearrangement joins TRBV12-3 or TRBV12-4 to TRBJ1-1; TRBD1 matches at 7 bases. V gave up 10 bases and J gave up 8 bases; unmatched junction bases: 10. This CDR3 spans 12 amino acids.

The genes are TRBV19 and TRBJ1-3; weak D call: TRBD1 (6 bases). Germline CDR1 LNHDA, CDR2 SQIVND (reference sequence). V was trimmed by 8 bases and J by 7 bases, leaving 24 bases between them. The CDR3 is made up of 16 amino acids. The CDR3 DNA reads TGTGCCAGTCGTGGGGCCAGGGGCGAAATTGGTAACACCATATATTTT. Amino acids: CASRGARGEIGNTIYF.

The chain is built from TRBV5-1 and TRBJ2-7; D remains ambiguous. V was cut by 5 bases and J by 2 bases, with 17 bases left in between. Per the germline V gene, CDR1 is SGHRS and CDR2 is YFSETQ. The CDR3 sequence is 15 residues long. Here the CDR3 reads CASRLRSQIAYEQYF. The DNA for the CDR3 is TGCGCCAGCAGACTAAGGTCCCAGATCGCCTACGAGCAGTACTTC.

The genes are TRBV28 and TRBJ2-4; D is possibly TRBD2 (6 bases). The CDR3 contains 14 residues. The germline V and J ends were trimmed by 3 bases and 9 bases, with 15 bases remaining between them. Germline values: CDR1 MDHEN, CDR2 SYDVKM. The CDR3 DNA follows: TGTGCCAGCAGTTTCGCGGGGACGAAGAGCATTCAGTACTTC. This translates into CASSFAGTKSIQYF.

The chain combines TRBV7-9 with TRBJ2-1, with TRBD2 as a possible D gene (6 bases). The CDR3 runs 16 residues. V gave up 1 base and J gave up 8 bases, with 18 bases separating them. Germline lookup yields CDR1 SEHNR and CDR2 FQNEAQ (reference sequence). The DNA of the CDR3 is TGTGCCAGCAGCTTAGGGACGGGAGTACGACCCCATGAGCAGTTCTTC. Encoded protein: CASSLGTGVRPHEQFF.

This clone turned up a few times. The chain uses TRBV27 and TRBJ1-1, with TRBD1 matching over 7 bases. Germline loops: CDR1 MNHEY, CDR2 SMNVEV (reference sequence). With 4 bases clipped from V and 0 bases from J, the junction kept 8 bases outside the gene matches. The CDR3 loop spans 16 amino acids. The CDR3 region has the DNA TGTGCCAGCAGTTCCGAGGGGGCTGGGATGAACACTGAAGCTTTCTTT. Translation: CASSSEGAGMNTEAFF.

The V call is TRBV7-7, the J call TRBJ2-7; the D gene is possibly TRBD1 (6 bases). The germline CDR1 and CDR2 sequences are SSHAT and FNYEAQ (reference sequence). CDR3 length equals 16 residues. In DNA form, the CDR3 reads TGTGCTAGCTGGGGGCAGGCCCACCCGACCTCCTACGAGCAGTACTTC. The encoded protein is CASWGQAHPTSYEQYF.

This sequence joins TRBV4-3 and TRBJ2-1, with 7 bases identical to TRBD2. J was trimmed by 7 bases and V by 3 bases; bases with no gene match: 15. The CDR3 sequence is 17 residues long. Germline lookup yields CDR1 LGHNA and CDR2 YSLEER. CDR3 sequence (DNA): TGCGCCAGCAGCCACTTCCCGTTCGGCGGGAGCGGGAATGAGCAGTTCTTC. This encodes CASSHFPFGGSGNEQFF.

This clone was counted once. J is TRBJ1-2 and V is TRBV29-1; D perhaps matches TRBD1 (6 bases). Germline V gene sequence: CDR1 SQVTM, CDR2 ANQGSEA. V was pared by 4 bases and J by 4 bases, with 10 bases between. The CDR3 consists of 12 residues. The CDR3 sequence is CSVGQGIYGYTF. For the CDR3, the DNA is TGCAGCGTTGGGCAGGGGATCTATGGCTACACCTTC. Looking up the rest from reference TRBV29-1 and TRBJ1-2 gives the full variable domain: SAVISQKPSRDICQRGTSLTIQCQVDSQVTMMFWYRQQPGQSLTLIATANQGSEATYESGFVIDKFPISRPNLTFSTLTVSNMSPEDSSIYLCSVGQGIYGYTFGSGTRLTVV.

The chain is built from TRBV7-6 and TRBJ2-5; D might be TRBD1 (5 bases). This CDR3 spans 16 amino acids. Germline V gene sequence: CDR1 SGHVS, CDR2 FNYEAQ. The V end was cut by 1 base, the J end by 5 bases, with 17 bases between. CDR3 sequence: CASSLGSPGRGETQYF. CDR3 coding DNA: TGTGCCAGCAGCTTAGGGTCACCAGGGCGAGGCGAGACCCAGTACTTC.

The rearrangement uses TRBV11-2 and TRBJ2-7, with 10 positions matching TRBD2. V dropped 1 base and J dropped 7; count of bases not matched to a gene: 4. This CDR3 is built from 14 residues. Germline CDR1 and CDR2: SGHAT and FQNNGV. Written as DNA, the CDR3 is TGTGCCAGCAGCTTAGGTCTAGCGGGAGCAGAGCAGTACTTC. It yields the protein CASSLGLAGAEQYF. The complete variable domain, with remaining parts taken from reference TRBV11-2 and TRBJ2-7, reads EAGVAQSPRYKIIEKRQSVAFWCNPISGHATLYWYQQILGQGPKLLIQFQNNGVVDDSQLPKDRFSAERLKGVDSTLKIQPAKLEDSAVYLCASSLGLAGAEQYFGPGTRLTVT.

In DNA, the CDR3 is TGTGCCAGCAGCCAAGACTACCTCACAGATACGCAGTATTTT. Its translation: CASSQDYLTDTQYF. V gene TRBV5-4 combines with J gene TRBJ2-3; D is possibly TRBD2 (5 bases). The V gene lost 4 bases and the J gene lost 2 bases, with 11 bases spanning the gap. This CDR3 has 14 amino acids. Germline V CDR1 and CDR2: SGHNT, YYREEE (reference sequence).

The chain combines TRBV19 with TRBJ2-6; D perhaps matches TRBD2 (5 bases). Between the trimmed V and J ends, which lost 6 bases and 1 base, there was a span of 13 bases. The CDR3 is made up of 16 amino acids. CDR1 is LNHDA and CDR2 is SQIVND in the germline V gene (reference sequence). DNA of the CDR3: TGTGCCAGTAGCCCGGGGTATAGGTCTGGGGCCAACGTCCTGACTTTC. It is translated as CASSPGYRSGANVLTF.

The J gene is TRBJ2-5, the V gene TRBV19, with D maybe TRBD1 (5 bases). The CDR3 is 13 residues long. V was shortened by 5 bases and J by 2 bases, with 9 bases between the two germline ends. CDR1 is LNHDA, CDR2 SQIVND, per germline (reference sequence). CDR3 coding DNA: TGTGCCAGTAGTCCCGACAGTCAAGAGACCCAGTACTTC. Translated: CASSPDSQETQYF.

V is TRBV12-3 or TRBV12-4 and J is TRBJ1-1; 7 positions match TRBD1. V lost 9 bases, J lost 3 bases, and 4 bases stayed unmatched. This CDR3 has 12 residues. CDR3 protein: CASRTGYTEAFF. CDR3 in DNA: TGTGCCAGTAGGACAGGCTACACTGAAGCTTTCTTT.

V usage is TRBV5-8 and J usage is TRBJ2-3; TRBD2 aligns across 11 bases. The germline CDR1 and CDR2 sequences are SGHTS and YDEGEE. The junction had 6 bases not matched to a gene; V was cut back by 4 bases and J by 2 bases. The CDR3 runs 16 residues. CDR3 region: CASSGGTSGLTDTQYF. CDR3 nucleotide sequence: TGTGCCAGCAGCGGGGGGACTAGCGGCCTCACAGATACGCAGTATTTT.

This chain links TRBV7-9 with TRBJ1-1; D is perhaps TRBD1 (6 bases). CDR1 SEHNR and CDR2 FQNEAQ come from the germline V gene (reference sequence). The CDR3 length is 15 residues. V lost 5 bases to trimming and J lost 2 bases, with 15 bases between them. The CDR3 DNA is TGTGCCAGCAGCGCCCCGGGACAAATTAACACTGAAGCTTTCTTT. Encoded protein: CASSAPGQINTEAFF.

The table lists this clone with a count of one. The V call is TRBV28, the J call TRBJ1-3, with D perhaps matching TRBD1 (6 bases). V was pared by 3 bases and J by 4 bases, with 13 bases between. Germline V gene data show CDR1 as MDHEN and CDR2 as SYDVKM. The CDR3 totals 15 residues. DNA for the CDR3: TGTGCCAGCAGTTTTAGGGGGGGCTCCGGAAACACCATATATTTT. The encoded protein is CASSFRGGSGNTIYF.

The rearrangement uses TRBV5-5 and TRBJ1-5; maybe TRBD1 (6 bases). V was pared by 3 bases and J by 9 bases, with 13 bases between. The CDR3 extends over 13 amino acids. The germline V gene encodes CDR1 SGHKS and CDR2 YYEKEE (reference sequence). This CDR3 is CASSWTVGRPQHF. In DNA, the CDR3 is TGTGCCAGCAGCTGGACAGTTGGGCGGCCCCAGCATTTT.